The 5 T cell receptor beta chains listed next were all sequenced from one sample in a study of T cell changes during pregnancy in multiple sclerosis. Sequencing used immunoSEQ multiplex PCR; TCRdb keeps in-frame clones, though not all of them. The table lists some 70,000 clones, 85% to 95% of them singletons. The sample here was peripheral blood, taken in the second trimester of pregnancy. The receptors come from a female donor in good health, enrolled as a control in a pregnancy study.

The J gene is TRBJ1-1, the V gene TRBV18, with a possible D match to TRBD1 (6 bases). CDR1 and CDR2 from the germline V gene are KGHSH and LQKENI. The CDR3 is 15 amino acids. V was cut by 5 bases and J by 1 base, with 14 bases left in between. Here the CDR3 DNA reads TGTGCCAGCTCAACCAGGGGCCGGACGAACACTGAAGCTTTCTTT. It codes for CASSTRGRTNTEAFF.

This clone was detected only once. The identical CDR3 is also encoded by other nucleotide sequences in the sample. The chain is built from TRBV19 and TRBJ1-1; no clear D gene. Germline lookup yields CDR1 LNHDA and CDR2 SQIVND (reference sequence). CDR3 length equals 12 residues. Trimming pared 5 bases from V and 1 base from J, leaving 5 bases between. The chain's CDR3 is CASSRGNTEAFF. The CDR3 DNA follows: TGTGCCAGTAGTCGGGGGAACACTGAAGCTTTCTTT. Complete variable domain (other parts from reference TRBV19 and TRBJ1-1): DGGITQSPKYLFRKEGQNVTLSCEQNLNHDAMYWYRQDPGQGLRLIYYSQIVNDFQKGDIAEGYSVSREKKESFPLTVTSAQKNPTAFYLCASSRGNTEAFFGQGTRLTVV.

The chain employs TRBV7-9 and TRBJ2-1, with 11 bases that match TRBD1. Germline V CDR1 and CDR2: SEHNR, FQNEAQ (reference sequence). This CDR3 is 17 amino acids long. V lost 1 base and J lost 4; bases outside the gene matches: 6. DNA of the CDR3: TGTGCCAGCAGCTTAGTGGGACAGGGGGGGAGTTACAATGAGCAGTTCTTC. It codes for CASSLVGQGGSYNEQFF.

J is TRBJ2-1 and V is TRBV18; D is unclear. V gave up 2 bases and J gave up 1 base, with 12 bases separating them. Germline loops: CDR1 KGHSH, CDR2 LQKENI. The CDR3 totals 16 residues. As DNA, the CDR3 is TGTGCCAGCTCACCAACATCCCTCCAGTCCTACAATGAGCAGTTCTTC. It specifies CASSPTSLQSYNEQFF.

CDR3 residues: CASSYSGLTEEETQYF. CDR3 in DNA: TGTGCCAGCAGTTACTCGGGGCTGACGGAAGAAGAGACCCAGTACTTC. The V call is TRBV6-6, the J call TRBJ2-5, with a possible D match to TRBD1 (5 bases). The germline V gene has CDR1 MNHNY and CDR2 SVGAGI (reference sequence). The germline V and J ends were trimmed by 0 bases and 3 bases, with 14 bases remaining between them. CDR3 length: 16 residues.